The T cell receptor (beta chain) described here comes from a study of T cells in Graves' hyperthyroidism and ophthalmopathy. Template material for amplifying TCR beta CDR3 regions consisted of RNA transcripts. First-round RT-PCR of the TCR CDR3 relied on the HTBI primer set. Each CDR3 protein is one row after TCRdb ran MiXCR on the multiplex PCR reads. The profile shows some 530,000 distinct CDR3 sequences, approximately 23% of them singletons. This clonotype was seen more than once but under ten times. Its target is unknown. Study-level findings and limits: Before onset, by a median of approximately 5.9 months, the model predicted ophthalmopathy.

V lost 5 bases and J lost 12, with 19 bases in between. The CDR3 length is 13 residues. Germline lookup yields CDR1 ENHRY and CDR2 SYGVKD. This TCR came from a woman in her seventies with Graves' ophthalmopathy. The chain combines TRBV10-3 with TRBJ1-2; tentative D call: TRBD1 (5 bases). Sequencing was done on a sample of blood. As DNA, the CDR3 is TGTGCCATCAGTCCTCCCGGGGCGTCGGGGGACACCTTC. Translation gives CAISPPGASGDTF.